This T cell receptor beta chain was documented in a study of OX40 agonist ivuxolimab in advanced cancers. Overall study: Patients were dosed with the agonistic anti-OX40 (CD134) antibody ivuxolimab.

Data came from immunoSEQ multiplex PCR; TCRdb stores just in-frame clones and leaves some out. The sample records around 80,000 clones, around 83% being singletons. The V end lost 4 bases, the J end lost 7 bases, and 15 bases lay between the germline ends. Per germline, CDR1 SGDLS and CDR2 YYNGEE. This CDR3 comprises 15 residues. To note about this clone: Its antigen remains unknown.

Individuals having autoimmune disease history or systemic immunosuppression were not enrolled. Notes on the study in general: CD8+ T cells showed, on average, more clonal expansion than CD4+ cells.

The sequenced sample was CD4+ or CD8+ T cells sorted from blood, obtained in a trial of the OX40 agonist ivuxolimab. The V and J genes are TRBV9 and TRBJ1-6; tentatively, D is TRBD1 (5 bases). The sequence was collected from an adult with an advanced solid tumor such as melanoma, head and neck, liver or kidney cancer. The CDR3 sequence is CASSPSQRGNSPLHF. CDR3 in DNA: TGTGCCAGCAGCCCTAGTCAGCGGGGGAATTCACCCCTCCACTTT.